This paragraph covers one TCR beta chain sequence. Antigen unknown. The CDR3 contains 17 residues. Germline values: CDR1 DFQATT, CDR2 SNEGSKA (reference sequence). The data derive from a study of T cells expressing NK-cell markers. Across the whole study: Sorted CD3+CD56+NKG2C+, CD3+CD56+NKG2C- and CD3+CD56-NKG2C+ T-cell subsets were beta-chain profiled. Study results and caveats: Several donors had dominant NKG2C+ clonotypes that comprised roughly 1.0-8% of their CD8+ T cells.

TCRdb re-called the 5' RACE reads and shows each CDR3 protein once, DNA omitted. Its table records about 110,000 distinct CDR3 sequences. The rearrangement links TRBV20-1 to TRBJ2-2; the D call of TRBD1 rests on TCRdb alone, since no DNA is present to check it. Sequenced material: blood T cells: a sorted CD56 or NKG2C T cell subset, CD4+ or CD8+ T cells, or bulk PBMC T cells (not recorded which). This clonotype was sampled from a woman between 18 and 69 years old in good health. CDR3 residues: CSARDPLAGGSTGELFF.